This entry lists 8 T cell receptor beta chains sequenced from one sample in a study of cytomegalovirus exposure and HLA in healthy donors. PCR amplification relied on 60 Vbeta primers (plus 13 Jbeta primers). Clones were read by immunoSEQ multiplex PCR, and TCRdb kept only the in-frame ones, dropping some. The data contain 150,000 to 200,000 clones, 76% of them singletons. Sequenced sample: PBMCs. Receptor source: a male donor in good health and CMV-seronegative.

This clone was counted only a few times. The genes are TRBV7-2 and TRBJ2-2; 9 nucleotides match TRBD1. The CDR3 extends over 14 amino acids. J was trimmed by 6 bases and V by 5 bases; bases with no gene match: 4. The germline CDR1 and CDR2 sequences are SGHTA and FQGNSA. CDR3 DNA sequence: TGTGCCAGCAGCCCTCGGACAGGGGCCGGGGAGCTGTTTTTT. Its translation is CASSPRTGAGELFF.

The genes are TRBV10-3 and TRBJ2-1, with 14 bases identical to TRBD2. This CDR3 has 16 residues. Germline assignment: CDR1 ENHRY and CDR2 SYGVKD. The V segment lost 4 bases and the J segment 7 bases; nucleotides outside the gene matches: 6. The CDR3 protein is CAISGGRTSGGNEQFF. CDR3 nucleotides: TGTGCCATCAGTGGTGGGAGGACTAGCGGGGGGAATGAGCAGTTCTTC.

The chain links TRBV27 to TRBJ1-2, with 10 bases aligning to TRBD1. This CDR3 has 12 residues. The V gene's germline CDR1 is MNHEY and CDR2 SMNVEV (reference sequence). V dropped 8 bases and J dropped 7; count of bases not matched to a gene: 4. The CDR3 DNA reads TGTGCCAGCGCCGGGACAGGGGCTGGCTACACCTTC. Translated: CASAGTGAGYTF.

This clone occurred a few times. The genes are TRBV19 and TRBJ2-7, with D tentatively TRBD1 (5 bases). V was shortened by 6 bases and J by 2 bases, with 14 bases between the two germline ends. Germline V lookup: CDR1 LNHDA, CDR2 SQIVND (reference sequence). CDR3 length equals 14 residues. CDR3 nucleotide sequence: TGTGCCAGTAGCCTCGACAGTAGCCCCTACGAGCAGTACTTC. It specifies CASSLDSSPYEQYF.

V is TRBV7-2 and J is TRBJ1-5; 7 positions agree with TRBD1. CDR1 SGHTA and CDR2 FQGNSA come from the germline V gene. V lost 2 bases and J lost 4; bases outside the gene matches: 2. This CDR3 is built from 14 residues. The CDR3 protein is CASSLQGGNQPQHF. The CDR3 region has the DNA TGTGCCAGCAGCTTACAGGGGGGTAATCAGCCCCAGCATTTT.

V usage is TRBV10-3 and J usage is TRBJ2-5; a possible D gene is TRBD1 (6 bases). The germline V and J ends were trimmed by 5 bases and 5 bases, with 6 bases remaining between them. Germline loops: CDR1 ENHRY, CDR2 SYGVKD. This CDR3 spans 11 amino acids. For the CDR3, the DNA is TGTGCCATCAGTACAGGGGAGACCCAGTACTTC. Residues: CAISTGETQYF.

J is TRBJ1-4 and V is TRBV2; a weak D match, TRBD1 (6 bases). This CDR3 has 14 residues. Germline V gene lookup returns CDR1 SNHLY and CDR2 FYNNEI. V lost 1 base to trimming and J lost 8 bases, with 11 bases between them. The CDR3 sequence is CASSEGTEMEKLFF. CDR3 coding DNA: TGTGCCAGCAGTGAAGGGACAGAGATGGAAAAACTGTTTTTT.

The chain joins TRBV21-1 to TRBJ1-2. TRBV21-1 constitutes a pseudogene. The CDR3 totals 15 residues. CDR3 nucleotides: TGTGCCAGCAGCCATCGACTCGGAGCTAACTATGGCTACACCTTC. This codes for CASSHRLGANYGYTF.